What follows are 10 T cell receptor beta chains derived from one specimen sequenced in a study of CD8 T cells in Susac syndrome. An amount of RNA that ranged from roughly 0.45 to 1 ug was reverse transcribed with random hexamers. Each CDR3 protein is one row after TCRdb ran MiXCR on the immunoSEQ multiplex PCR reads. The sample holds about 180,000 distinct CDR3 sequences, almost 96% seen once. Sequencing was carried out using CD4+ T cells from PBMCs. The receptor set was obtained from a human donor with multiple sclerosis.

The rearrangement joins TRBV6-1 to TRBJ2-1; D gene unclear. V lost 7 bases, J lost 8 bases, and 12 bases lay in between. In germline, CDR1 is MNHNS, CDR2 SASEGT. This CDR3 spans 12 amino acids. Written as DNA, the CDR3 is TGTGCCAGCAATACTCCAGGTGATGAGCAGTTCTTC. As protein: CASNTPGDEQFF.

This clonotype was recorded once. The chain uses TRBV20-1 and TRBJ1-5; D is ambiguous. The CDR3 loop spans 14 amino acids. Trimming left V 3 bases short and J 1 base short, with 10 bases between. Germline assignment: CDR1 DFQATT and CDR2 SNEGSKA (reference sequence). The CDR3, as DNA: TGCAGTGCTAGCCGGGATCTCAGCAATCAGCCCCAGCATTTT. Protein product: CSASRDLSNQPQHF.

The chain recombines TRBV7-9 with TRBJ2-7, with a possible D match to TRBD1 (5 bases). This CDR3 comprises 15 residues. V lost 0 bases and J lost 1, with 10 bases in between. The germline CDR1 and CDR2 sequences are SEHNR and FQNEAQ (reference sequence). The CDR3 DNA reads as TGTGCCAGCAGCTTAGCAGGGGCGCGGTCCTACGAGCAGTACTTC. It encodes CASSLAGARSYEQYF.

The V call is TRBV27, the J call TRBJ2-7, with D possibly matching TRBD1 (5 bases). V lost 3 bases and J lost 2, with 14 bases in between. This CDR3 spans 15 amino acids. Per germline, CDR1 MNHEY and CDR2 SMNVEV (reference sequence). The CDR3 region is CASSFDPAGTYEQYF. The CDR3 coding sequence is TGTGCCAGCAGTTTCGATCCGGCAGGGACCTACGAGCAGTACTTC.

About this clonotype: One junction end disagrees with the germline gene, perhaps due to a read error. This chain connects TRBV5-6 to TRBJ2-5; D is possibly TRBD2 (6 bases). The germline V gene encodes CDR1 SGHDT and CDR2 YYEEEE. This CDR3 has 12 amino acids. CDR3 DNA sequence: TGTGTCAGCAGCTCGGAGGGAGAGACCCAGTACTTC. Encoded protein: CVSSSEGETQYF. Full variable domain (remainder filled in from reference TRBV5-6 and TRBJ2-5): DAGVTQSPTHLIKTRGQQVTLRCSPKSGHDTVSWYQQALGQGPQFIFQYYEEEERQRGNFPDRFSGHQFPNYSSELNVNALLLGDSALYLCVSSSEGETQYFGPGTRLLVL.

V usage is TRBV5-1 and J usage is TRBJ2-5; no firm D call. CDR3 length equals 17 residues. Germline-derived CDR1 and CDR2 are SGHRS and YFSETQ. Trimming pared 2 bases from V and 3 bases from J, leaving 20 bases between. Written as DNA, the CDR3 is TGCGCCAGCAGCTTTGGTTATAGTTTACAAAACGAAGAGACCCAGTACTTC. Encoded protein: CASSFGYSLQNEETQYF.

Of note for this clonotype: Germline and junction disagree at one end, which may indicate a read error. In nucleotides, the CDR3 is TGTGCCAGCAGTCCCACGGGGACAGATACGCAGTATTTT. As protein: CASSPTGTDTQYF. The chain employs TRBV5-1 and TRBJ2-3; maybe TRBD2 (5 bases). Germline V gives CDR1 SGHRS, CDR2 YFSETQ. The CDR3 totals 13 residues.

This chain connects TRBV30 to TRBJ2-7; 9 positions agree with TRBD2. The CDR3 is 13 amino acids. Germline loops: CDR1 GTSNPN, CDR2 SVGIG (reference sequence). The V gene end was trimmed by 3 bases and the J gene end by 4 bases; junction bases not matched to a gene: 4. The CDR3 sequence: CAWSGGGAYEQYF. In DNA, the CDR3 is TGTGCCTGGAGCGGCGGGGGGGCTTACGAGCAGTACTTC. Combining the CDR3 with reference TRBV30 and TRBJ2-7 gives the whole variable domain SQTIHQWPATLVQPVGSPLSLECTVEGTSNPNLYWYRQAAGRGLQLLFYSVGIGQISSEVPQNLSASRPQDRQFILSSKKLLLSDSGFYLCAWSGGGAYEQYFGPGTRLTVT.

V and J are TRBV5-1 and TRBJ2-2; TRBD2 might be the D (6 bases). This CDR3 region has 15 residues. Germline V gives CDR1 SGHRS, CDR2 YFSETQ. The V end lost 4 bases, the J end lost 4 bases, and 14 bases lay between the germline ends. The CDR3 region is CASSGGTGSTGELFF. The CDR3 DNA follows: TGCGCCAGCAGCGGCGGGACTGGGAGCACCGGGGAGCTGTTTTTT. The full variable domain, in which reference TRBV5-1 and TRBJ2-2 provide the parts outside the CDR3, is KAGVTQTPRYLIKTRGQQVTLSCSPISGHRSVSWYQQTPGQGLQFLFEYFSETQRNKGNFPGRFSGRQFSNSRSEMNVSTLELGDSALYLCASSGGTGSTGELFFGEGSRLTVL.

The V and J genes are TRBV2 and TRBJ2-2, with D tentatively TRBD1 or TRBD2 (5 bases each). This CDR3 region has 14 residues. V shed 2 bases and J shed 5 bases, with 9 bases lying between them. Germline CDR1 is SNHLY and CDR2 is FYNNEI. This CDR3 reads CASSEQGRTGELFF. CDR3 DNA: TGTGCCAGCAGTGAACAGGGACGGACCGGGGAGCTGTTTTTT.